The clone carrying this T cell receptor beta chain has only one observation. This sample stems from a study of OX40 agonist ivuxolimab in advanced cancers. Study overall: Those treated in dose escalation had hepatocellular carcinoma, melanoma, renal cell cancer or head and neck cancer.

The data were produced by immunoSEQ multiplex PCR, yet TCRdb's version contains in-frame clones alone and is incomplete. The sample lists 100,000 or so clones, about 85% seen once, with about 0.82% in the top ten. CDR1 is PRHDT and CDR2 is FYEKMQ in the germline V gene (reference sequence). The CDR3 runs 15 residues. V was trimmed by 3 bases and J by 0 bases, leaving 9 bases between them. V is TRBV13 and J is TRBJ2-1; perhaps D is TRBD1 or TRBD2 (5 bases each). The starting material was CD4+ or CD8+ T cells sorted from blood, obtained in a trial of the OX40 agonist ivuxolimab. This receptor was identified in an adult with an advanced solid tumor such as melanoma, head and neck, liver or kidney cancer. The CDR3 reads CASSLGTSSYNEQFF. CDR3 sequence (DNA): TGTGCCAGCAGCTTGGGGACCAGCTCCTACAATGAGCAGTTCTTC.